A single sample gave rise to the 18 T cell receptor beta chains below, sequenced in a study of CD8 T cells in ankylosing spondylitis. Antigens for these TCRs are unknown. One entry per CDR3 protein results from TCRdb running MiXCR on the 5' RACE reads. This sample has more than 400,000 distinct CDR3 sequences, with about 5.4% found just once. Overall study results and limits: Ankylosing spondylitis blood appeared to carry a characteristic TCR beta motif of several highly homologous variants.

The sample taken for sequencing was blood, either unsorted or a sorted T cell fraction (not recorded which). The receptors derive from a male donor with ankylosing spondylitis.

Remarks on this clonotype: A much larger clone differs from this one at a single base, so this may be a read error. V gene TRBV7-9 combines with J gene TRBJ1-1; 9 nucleotides align to TRBD1. V shed 4 bases, J shed 5 bases, and the junction held 8 bases outside the gene matches. Germline CDR1 is SEHNR and CDR2 is FQNEAQ (reference sequence). The CDR3 is 15 residues long. In DNA, the CDR3 is TGTGCCAGCAGCTGCTTGACAGGGGGATCGACTGAAGCTTTCTTT. This translates into CASSCLTGGSTEAFF. The full variable domain, in which reference TRBV7-9 and TRBJ1-1 provide the parts outside the CDR3, is DTGVSQNPRHKITKRGQNVTFRCDPISEHNRLYWYRQTLGQGPEFLTYFQNEAQLEKSRLLSDRFSAERPKGSFSTLEIQRTEQGDSAMYLCASSCLTGGSTEAFFGQGTRLTVV.

This clonotype has ten or more counts. The chain joins TRBV7-2 to TRBJ1-6; 12 bases line up with TRBD1. V was pared by 5 bases and J by 12 bases, with 11 bases of the junction left unmatched. Germline V gene lookup returns CDR1 SGHTA and CDR2 FQGNSA. The CDR3 consists of 16 residues. The CDR3 nucleotides are TGTGCCAGCAGCGGTCCGGGGACAGGGGGCGACGTACCCCTCCACTTT. Its translation is CASSGPGTGGDVPLHF.

The sample holds many counts of this clonotype. The chain recombines TRBV27 with TRBJ1-6, with a weak D call TRBD1 (5 bases). CDR1 is MNHEY and CDR2 is SMNVEV in the germline V gene (reference sequence). This CDR3 is built from 15 residues. The V and J ends lost 2 bases and 5 bases respectively, with 10 bases between them. The CDR3 DNA follows: TGTGCCAGCAGTTTAGGGGGGTCTAATAATTCACCCCTCCACTTT. Translated: CASSLGGSNNSPLHF.

There are many counts of this clonotype. V gene TRBV7-9 combines with J gene TRBJ1-1, with a tentative D call TRBD1 (5 bases). The CDR3 consists of 13 residues. V lost 4 bases and J 6 bases, leaving 12 bases between the germline ends. Germline V CDR1 and CDR2: SEHNR, FQNEAQ (reference sequence). The CDR3 DNA sequence: TGTGCCAGCAGCTCCAACAGGTGGCCTGAAGCTTTCTTT. Translating it yields CASSSNRWPEAFF.

The chain carries TRBV5-6 and TRBJ2-5; no clear D. V shed 4 bases and J shed 2 bases, with 12 bases lying between them. There are 14 residues in the CDR3. CDR1 is SGHDT and CDR2 is YYEEEE in the germline V gene. CDR3 in amino acids: CASSIGPRQETQYF. Written as DNA, the CDR3 is TGTGCCAGCAGCATAGGACCGAGACAAGAGACCCAGTACTTC.

This clonotype was counted many times. V is TRBV7-6 and J is TRBJ1-5, with D tentatively TRBD1 (5 bases). The ends were cut back, 2 bases at V and 1 base at J, with 6 bases in the middle. Per germline, CDR1 SGHVS and CDR2 FNYEAQ. This CDR3 has 14 residues. The DNA for the CDR3 is TGTGCCAGCAGCTTACCAGGGAGCAATCAGCCCCAGCATTTT. Its protein product is CASSLPGSNQPQHF. Combining the CDR3 with reference TRBV7-6 and TRBJ1-5 gives the whole variable domain GAGVSQSPRYKVTKRGQDVALRCDPISGHVSLYWYRQALGQGPEFLTYFNYEAQQDKSGLPNDRFSAERPEGSISTLTIQRTEQRDSAMYRCASSLPGSNQPQHFGDGTRLSIL.

This clonotype was recorded at least ten times. CDR3 region: CASSLVGQRTREQFF. In DNA, the CDR3 is TGTGCCAGCAGCTTGGTGGGACAGCGGACCCGAGAGCAGTTCTTC. This chain connects TRBV5-4 to TRBJ2-1; 7 nucleotides match TRBD1. The germline V gene has CDR1 SGHNT and CDR2 YYREEE (reference sequence). There are 15 residues in the CDR3. The V and J ends lost 0 bases and 10 bases, in that order; junction bases with no gene match: 10.

In this sample, this clonotype turned up many times. The chain uses TRBV24-1 and TRBJ1-2; D remains ambiguous. Trimming shortened V by 1 base and J by 8 bases, and 4 bases separated the two germline ends. CDR3 length: 11 residues. In germline, CDR1 is KGHDR, CDR2 SFDVKD. As DNA, the CDR3 is TGTGCCACCAGTGATTTCCGGGGCTACACCTTC. Residues: CATSDFRGYTF.

This clonotype was seen ten or more times. The chain has TRBV7-9 and TRBJ2-5; D remains ambiguous. Trimming pared 0 bases from V and 1 base from J, leaving 12 bases between. Germline CDR1 is SEHNR and CDR2 is FQNEAQ (reference sequence). The CDR3 consists of 16 residues. The CDR3: CASSLAPHGFQETQYF. CDR3 DNA: TGTGCCAGCAGCTTAGCGCCGCATGGGTTCCAAGAGACCCAGTACTTC.

At least ten counts were recorded for this clonotype. V usage is TRBV7-2 and J usage is TRBJ2-5; TRBD1 or TRBD2 may be the D gene (5 bases each). Deletions cut 2 bases from V and 5 bases from J, with 15 bases between. The CDR3 is 15 residues long. CDR1 is SGHTA and CDR2 is FQGNSA in the germline V gene. The chain's CDR3 is CASSLRARGVETQYF. The CDR3 nucleotides are TGTGCCAGCAGCTTAAGGGCCCGGGGCGTGGAGACCCAGTACTTC.

This clonotype was recorded many times. The chain carries TRBV6-1 and TRBJ1-1; the D gene is possibly TRBD1 (5 bases). The CDR3 is 13 residues long. CDR1 is MNHNS and CDR2 is SASEGT in the germline V gene. Between the trimmed V and J ends, which lost 1 base and 10 bases, there was a span of 13 bases. This CDR3 is CASSEGQGMGAFF. DNA of the CDR3: TGTGCCAGCAGTGAAGGGCAGGGTATGGGAGCTTTCTTT.

The table lists this clonotype with many counts. V is TRBV20-1 and J is TRBJ1-6, with 7 bases that match TRBD1. After removal of 3 bases from V and 4 bases from J, the junction contained 6 bases not matched to a gene. Germline CDR1 is DFQATT and CDR2 is SNEGSKA (reference sequence). The CDR3 is made up of 15 amino acids. The CDR3 DNA reads TGCAGTGCTAGTGCACAGGGGCCGTATAATTCACCCCTCCACTTT. Amino acids: CSASAQGPYNSPLHF.

In this sample, this clonotype turned up many times. The rearrangement joins TRBV27 to TRBJ2-1; possible D gene TRBD2, 7 bases. This CDR3 contains 14 residues. The germline CDR1 and CDR2 sequences are MNHEY and SMNVEV (reference sequence). Trimming removed 3 bases from V and 7 bases from J, with 13 bases in between. CDR3 sequence: CASSFPGGLNEQFF. CDR3 in DNA: TGTGCCAGCAGTTTTCCCGGGGGGCTGAATGAGCAGTTCTTC.

This clonotype was observed many times. The chain employs TRBV28 and TRBJ2-7; the D gene is possibly TRBD2 (6 bases). Trimming stripped 10 bases from V and 4 bases from J, with 17 bases between. The CDR3 spans 13 residues. CDR1 and CDR2 (germline): MDHEN, SYDVKM. The CDR3 region has the DNA TGTGCCACCTGGGACTTAAGGTCGTACGAGCAGTACTTC. This sequence encodes CATWDLRSYEQYF.

This chain uses TRBV7-2 with TRBJ2-5; D is possibly TRBD2 (5 bases). This CDR3 region has 15 residues. Trimming pared 1 base from V and 5 bases from J, leaving 14 bases between. The germline CDR1 and CDR2 sequences are SGHTA and FQGNSA. CDR3 region: CASSLVVGGRETQYF. CDR3 coding DNA: TGTGCCAGCAGCTTAGTCGTCGGCGGGCGGGAGACCCAGTACTTC.

This clonotype was recorded many times. This chain's CDR3 is CASRTGPNSPLHF. As DNA, the CDR3 is TGTGCCAGCCGGACAGGGCCGAATTCACCCCTCCACTTT. V usage is TRBV7-2 and J usage is TRBJ1-6, with 8 bases aligning to TRBD1. This CDR3 contains 13 residues. With 8 bases clipped from V and 7 bases from J, the junction kept 4 bases outside the gene matches. Germline V gene data show CDR1 as SGHTA and CDR2 as FQGNSA. Supplemented by reference TRBV7-2 and TRBJ1-6, the full variable domain reads GAGVSQSPSNKVTEKGKDVELRCDPISGHTALYWYRQSLGQGLEFLIYFQGNSAPDKSGLPSDRFSAERTGGSVSTLTIQRTQQEDSAVYLCASRTGPNSPLHFGNGTRLTVT.

The chain has TRBV6-2 or TRBV6-3 and TRBJ2-6, with D possibly being TRBD2 (5 bases). Per the germline V gene, CDR1 is MNHEY and CDR2 is SVGEGT. CDR3 length: 16 residues. V lost 0 bases to trimming and J lost 2 bases, with 8 bases between them. The CDR3 loop is CASSYSKGAGANVLTF. CDR3 sequence (DNA): TGTGCCAGCAGTTACTCGAAGGGAGCTGGGGCCAACGTCCTGACTTTC.

This clonotype has a handful of counts. The chain uses TRBV7-2 and TRBJ2-7; D is unclear. Germline values: CDR1 SGHTA, CDR2 FQGNSA. Between the trimmed V and J ends, which lost 2 bases and 3 bases, there was a span of 8 bases. This CDR3 is built from 13 residues. The DNA for the CDR3 is TGTGCCAGCAGCTTATTTAGAGTCTACGAGCAGTACTTC. Its translation: CASSLFRVYEQYF. The full variable domain, completed using reference TRBV7-2 and TRBJ2-7, is GAGVSQSPSNKVTEKGKDVELRCDPISGHTALYWYRQSLGQGLEFLIYFQGNSAPDKSGLPSDRFSAERTGGSVSTLTIQRTQQEDSAVYLCASSLFRVYEQYFGPGTRLTVT.